This T cell receptor beta chain was identified in a study of T cell repertoires in cytomegalovirus infection. Study context: Through public TCR beta signatures, both CMV infection and matching HLA type were indicated.

TCRdb re-called the reads with MiXCR, one entry per CDR3 protein. This repertoire shows tens of thousands of distinct CDR3 sequences, roughly 20% found once; its top ten account for around 67%. General study results and limits: There were HLA-C-restricted CMV-specific TCR beta clonotypes dominating the ex vivo response.

V trimming: 4 bases; J trimming: 1 base; junction bases outside the gene matches: 6. The CDR3 sequence is 15 residues long. Germline V CDR1 and CDR2: SGHRS, YFSETQ. This clonotype was found a few times. Its target is unknown. This TCR derives from a human donor in good health (CMV status not recorded). Some clones in this sample may be carry-over from other donors' samples. The chain uses TRBV5-1 and TRBJ2-3, with 7 positions matching TRBD2. The specimen was CD8+ T cells from cultured PBMCs, collected from culture after CMV antigen stimulation. DNA of the CDR3: TGCGCCAGCAGCCCCGGACTAGACCGCACAGATACGCAGTATTTT. Protein product: CASSPGLDRTDTQYF.